The rows below give T cell receptor beta chains drawn from one sample of a study of blood T cell repertoires in COVID-19. Libraries were prepared by immunoSEQ multiplex PCR; TCRdb keeps only in-frame clonotypes and omits some of them. The table has around 200,000 clones, more than 75% seen once. The sample consisted of PBMCs or T cells enriched from blood (not recorded which). All receptors come from a woman in her 40s with acute COVID-19. The CDR3 runs from the conserved cysteine through the conserved F or W. D genes are given only for firm matches. Where a row states a size, it is once, few, many or the class of an expanded clone; other rows omit it.

TRBD1 | TRBJ1-2 | once | TRBV9 | TGTGCCAGCAGCGTGGTAGACAGGGGGTCTAACCGTTACACCTTC | CASSVVDRGSNRYTF
. | TRBJ1-6 | . | TRBV7-9 | TGTGCCAGCAGCTTAGGGGGGGTATTCGGTTCACCCCTCCACTTT | CASSLGGVFGSPLHF
. | TRBJ1-1 | . | TRBV19 | TGTGCCAGTAGTCCTCGGACACGACCGGGCACTGAAGCTTTCTTT | CASSPRTRPGTEAFF
. | TRBJ1-1 | . | TRBV20-1 | TGCAGTGCTAGTCGCCCAGGATCGAACACTGAAGCTTTCTTT | CSASRPGSNTEAFF
TRBD2 | TRBJ2-2 | . | TRBV28 | TGTGCCAGCAGTCCCCTGGCGGGGGACTTGACCGGGGAGCTGTTTTTT | CASSPLAGDLTGELFF
. | TRBJ2-1 | few | TRBV5-4 | TGTGCCAGCAGCTTGACGGGGGGCTTAATCTACAATGAGCAGTTCTTC | CASSLTGGLIYNEQFF
. | TRBJ1-3 | . | TRBV30 | TGTGCCTGGAAAGCCGGGGGGGCTGGAAACACCATATATTTT | CAWKAGGAGNTIYF
. | TRBJ2-2 | . | TRBV28 | TGTGCCAGCACCCCCTCCCTACGGAACACCGGGGAGCTGTTTTTT | CASTPSLRNTGELFF
. | TRBJ1-1 | . | TRBV6-5 | TGTGCCAGCAGTCCCCAACAGGGCCCCGAGGGAGCTTTCTTT | CASSPQQGPEGAFF
. | TRBJ1-5 | . | TRBV19 | TGTGCCAGTAGTATCTCCTCAGGGGGCAATCAGCCCCAGCATTTT | CASSISSGGNQPQHF
. | TRBJ2-2 | . | TRBV3-1/TRBV3-2 | TGTGCCAGCAGCCAAGCAAGGGGTGCCGGGGAGCTGTTTTTT | CASSQARGAGELFF
TRBD1 | TRBJ1-2 | . | TRBV6-5 | TGTGCCAGCAGTTCGGGACAGGGAAACTATGGCTACACCTTC | CASSSGQGNYGYTF
TRBD2 | TRBJ2-7 | . | TRBV12-3/TRBV12-4 | TGTGCCAGCAGTTCTCGGACTAGTCTCGAGCAGTACTTC | CASSSRTSLEQYF
TRBD1 | TRBJ2-5 | . | TRBV5-4 | TGTGCCAGCAGTGAAGCCGGGACAGGGGGGGAGACCCAGTACTTC | CASSEAGTGGETQYF
TRBD1 | TRBJ2-7 | . | TRBV2 | TGTGCCAGCAGCCGGGACAGGGCTACCTACGAGCAGTACTTC | CASSRDRATYEQYF
TRBD2 | TRBJ2-1 | . | TRBV9 | TGTGCCAGCAGCCCAAGCAGTGGGCGAGCGGGAGTGGATGGTGAGCAGTTCTTC | CASSPSSGRAGVDGEQFF
TRBD2 | TRBJ2-2 | . | TRBV9 | TGTGCCAGCAGCAAGGGACTAGCGGACACCGGGGAGCTGTTTTTT | CASSKGLADTGELFF
TRBD2 | TRBJ2-3 | . | TRBV28 | TGTGCCAGCAGCAGGGGGGGGACTAGCGGCCTAGTTAGCACAGATACGCAGTATTTT | CASSRGGTSGLVSTDTQYF